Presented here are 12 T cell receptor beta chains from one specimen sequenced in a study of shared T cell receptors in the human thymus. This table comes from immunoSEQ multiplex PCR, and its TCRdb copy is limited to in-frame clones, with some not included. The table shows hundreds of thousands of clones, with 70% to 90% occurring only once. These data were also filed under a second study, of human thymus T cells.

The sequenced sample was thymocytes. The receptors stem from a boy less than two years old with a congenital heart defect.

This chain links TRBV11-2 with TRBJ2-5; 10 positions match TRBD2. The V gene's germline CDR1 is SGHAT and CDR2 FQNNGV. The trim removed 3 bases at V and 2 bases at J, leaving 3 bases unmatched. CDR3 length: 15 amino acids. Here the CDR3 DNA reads TGTGCCAGCAGCTTTTCAGCGGGAGGGCAAGAGACCCAGTACTTC. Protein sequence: CASSFSAGGQETQYF.

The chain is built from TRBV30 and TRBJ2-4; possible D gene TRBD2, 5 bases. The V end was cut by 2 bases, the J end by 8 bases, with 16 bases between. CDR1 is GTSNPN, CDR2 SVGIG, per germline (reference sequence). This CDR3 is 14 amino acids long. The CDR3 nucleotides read TGTGCCTGGAGTCCGACCTCAACGAGGGACATTCAGTACTTC. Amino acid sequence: CAWSPTSTRDIQYF.

The CDR3: CASKDRVSYNEQFF. The CDR3 DNA reads as TGTGCCAGCAAAGACAGGGTATCCTACAATGAGCAGTTCTTC. The genes are TRBV6-5 and TRBJ2-1; 7 nucleotides line up with TRBD1. CDR3 size: 14 residues. From germline, CDR1 is MNHEY and CDR2 SVGAGI. V was clipped by 7 bases and J by 1 base; unmatched bases: 4.

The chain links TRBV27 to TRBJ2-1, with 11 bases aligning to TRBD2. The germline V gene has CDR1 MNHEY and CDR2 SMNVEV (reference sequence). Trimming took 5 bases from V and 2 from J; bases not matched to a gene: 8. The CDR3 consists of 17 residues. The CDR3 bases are TGTGCCAGCAGTCCGTCGACGACTAGCGGGACCTACAATGAGCAGTTCTTC. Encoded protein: CASSPSTTSGTYNEQFF.

CDR3 sequence (DNA): TGTGCCAGCAGCCACAGGGACACTGAAGCTTTCTTT. Amino acids: CASSHRDTEAFF. This rearrangement joins TRBV27 to TRBJ1-1, with D maybe TRBD1 (6 bases). This CDR3 is built from 12 residues. The germline V gene has CDR1 MNHEY and CDR2 SMNVEV (reference sequence). With 6 bases removed from V and 3 bases from J, the gap between germline ends came to 8 bases.

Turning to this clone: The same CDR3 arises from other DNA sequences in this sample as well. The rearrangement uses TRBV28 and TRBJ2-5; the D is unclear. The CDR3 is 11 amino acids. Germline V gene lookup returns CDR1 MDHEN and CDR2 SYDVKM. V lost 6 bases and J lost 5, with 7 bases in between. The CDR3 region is CASSPRETQYF. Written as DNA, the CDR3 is TGTGCCAGCAGCCCCCGGGAGACCCAGTACTTC.

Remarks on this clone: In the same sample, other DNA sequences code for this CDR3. CDR3 sequence: CASSPRTGANYGYTF. The CDR3 DNA reads as TGTGCCAGTAGTCCACGGACGGGAGCTAACTATGGCTACACCTTC. V gene TRBV19 combines with J gene TRBJ1-2; the D is unclear. V lost 5 bases and J 0 bases, leaving 13 bases between the germline ends. CDR3 length equals 15 residues. From germline, CDR1 is LNHDA and CDR2 SQIVND (reference sequence).

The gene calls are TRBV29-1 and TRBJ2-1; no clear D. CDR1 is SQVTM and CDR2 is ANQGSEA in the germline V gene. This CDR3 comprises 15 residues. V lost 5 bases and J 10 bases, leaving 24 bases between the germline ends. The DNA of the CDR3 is TGCAGCGTTCTCCCTTCTTTTGAGGTATTTCAGGAGCAGTTCTTC. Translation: CSVLPSFEVFQEQFF.

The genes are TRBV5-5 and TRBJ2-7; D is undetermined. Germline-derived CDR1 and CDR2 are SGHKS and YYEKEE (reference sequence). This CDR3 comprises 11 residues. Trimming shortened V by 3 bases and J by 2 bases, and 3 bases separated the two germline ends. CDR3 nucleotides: TGTGCCAGCAGCTCCACCTACGAGCAGTACTTC. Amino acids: CASSSTYEQYF. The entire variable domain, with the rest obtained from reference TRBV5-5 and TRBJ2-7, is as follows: DAGVTQSPTHLIKTRGQQVTLRCSPISGHKSVSWYQQVLGQGPQFIFQYYEKEERGRGNFPDRFSARQFPNYSSELNVNALLLGDSALYLCASSSTYEQYFGPGTRLTVT.

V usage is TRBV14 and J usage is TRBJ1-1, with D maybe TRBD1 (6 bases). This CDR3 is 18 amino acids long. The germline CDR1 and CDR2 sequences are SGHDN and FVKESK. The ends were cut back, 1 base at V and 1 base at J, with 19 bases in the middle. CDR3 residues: CASSQGQVYTLKNTEAFF. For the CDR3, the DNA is TGTGCCAGCAGCCAAGGACAGGTTTACACTCTAAAGAACACTGAAGCTTTCTTT.

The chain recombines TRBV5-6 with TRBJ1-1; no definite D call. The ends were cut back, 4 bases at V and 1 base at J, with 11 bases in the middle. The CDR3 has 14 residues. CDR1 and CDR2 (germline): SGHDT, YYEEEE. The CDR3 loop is CASSASRGNTEAFF. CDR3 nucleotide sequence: TGTGCCAGCAGCGCCTCGCGGGGGAACACTGAAGCTTTCTTT.

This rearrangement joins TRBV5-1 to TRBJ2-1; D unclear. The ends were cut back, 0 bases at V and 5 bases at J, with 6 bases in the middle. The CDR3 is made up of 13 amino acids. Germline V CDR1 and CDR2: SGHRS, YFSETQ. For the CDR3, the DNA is TGCGCCAGCAGCTTGGGACTTCACAATGAGCAGTTCTTC. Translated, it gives CASSLGLHNEQFF.